The next 9 T cell receptor beta chains were all read from a single sample in a study of PD-L1 blockade in urothelial cancer. The protocol was immunoSEQ multiplex PCR, while the TCRdb copy is restricted to in-frame clones and leaves out a portion. The repertoire includes 45,000 to 50,000 clones, approximately 88% of them detected once, and about 4.2% sits in the top ten. Material: PBMCs, obtained around atezolizumab (anti-PD-L1) treatment. The origin of the receptors is an elderly man with urothelial cancer.

The V and J genes are TRBV5-4 and TRBJ2-1; TRBD1 might be the D (6 bases). Germline lookup yields CDR1 SGHNT and CDR2 YYREEE (reference sequence). The CDR3 covers 16 residues. V was shortened by 7 bases and J by 5 bases, with 22 bases between the two germline ends. The CDR3 protein is CASGTEWGLPDNEQFF. Written as DNA, the CDR3 is TGTGCCAGCGGGACGGAATGGGGGCTTCCGGACAATGAGCAGTTCTTC.

The gene calls are TRBV21-1 and TRBJ2-1; the DNA was not compared with TRBD2, the D call given in the table. TRBV21-1 is an annotated pseudogene. The CDR3 consists of 17 residues. The CDR3 DNA reads as TGTGCCAGCAGCAATGCTAGCGGGAACGTCGACCACAATGAGCAGTTCTTC. It is translated as CASSNASGNVDHNEQFF.

This rearrangement joins TRBV18 to TRBJ1-2, with 12 bases that match TRBD1. Losses at the gene ends were 6 bases for V and 8 bases for J; bases not matched to a gene: 13. Looked up from germline, CDR1 is KGHSH and CDR2 is LQKENI. This CDR3 has 16 amino acids. The CDR3 region is CASSQTGTGGPWGYTF. The CDR3 DNA reads as TGTGCCAGCTCCCAGACCGGGACAGGGGGCCCGTGGGGCTACACCTTC. Filled out from reference TRBV18 and TRBJ1-2, the complete variable domain reads NAGVMQNPRHLVRRRGQEARLRCSPMKGHSHVYWYRQLPEEGLKFMVYLQKENIIDESGMPKERFSAEFPKEGPSILRIQQVVRGDSAAYFCASSQTGTGGPWGYTFGSGTRLTVV.

The sample holds a few counts of this clone. The gene calls are TRBV18 and TRBJ2-7; the match to TRBD1 covers 9 bases. Germline V gene sequence: CDR1 KGHSH, CDR2 LQKENI. This CDR3 has 13 amino acids. The J segment lost 7 bases and the V segment lost 3 bases, leaving 4 bases of the junction unmatched. The CDR3 coding sequence is TGTGCCAGCTCACCTACAGGGGGCGGAGAGCAGTACTTC. This gives the protein CASSPTGGGEQYF.

The chain uses TRBV9 and TRBJ2-7; 7 nucleotides line up with TRBD1. Germline CDR1 reads SGDLS; CDR2 reads YYNGEE. Trimming removed 4 bases from V and 2 bases from J; junction bases left unmatched: 9. CDR3 length: 15 amino acids. CDR3 residues: CASSSSGTVPYEQYF. CDR3 nucleotides: TGTGCCAGCAGCTCCTCCGGGACAGTTCCCTACGAGCAGTACTTC.

The chain employs TRBV4-1 and TRBJ1-5, with D maybe TRBD1 (5 bases). This CDR3 has 16 amino acids. The germline V gene encodes CDR1 MGHRA and CDR2 YSYEKL. The V and J ends lost 1 base and 9 bases respectively, with 19 bases between them. Written as DNA, the CDR3 is TGCGCCAGCAGCCAAGTAGCTGGGGCCGCCCCGGGGCCCCAGCATTTT. It yields the protein CASSQVAGAAPGPQHF.

The chain has TRBV6-1 and TRBJ1-3; the D gene is possibly TRBD1 (5 bases). Germline V gene data show CDR1 as MNHNS and CDR2 as SASEGT. Trimming left V 8 bases short and J 7 bases short, with 15 bases between. The CDR3 totals 13 residues. The CDR3 DNA reads TGTGCCAGCTACGGGACTCAAGGCAACACCATATATTTT. It yields the protein CASYGTQGNTIYF.

This chain links TRBV30 with TRBJ2-3; the D is unclear. The germline CDR1 and CDR2 sequences are GTSNPN and SVGIG (reference sequence). This CDR3 has 12 residues. V was shortened by 5 bases and J by 1 base, with 7 bases between the two germline ends. The CDR3 loop reads CAWGHGTDTQYF. The CDR3 nucleotides are TGTGCCTGGGGCCATGGCACAGATACGCAGTATTTT.

The CDR3: CASSLVGGTSYNEQFF. The CDR3 nucleotides read TGCGCCAGCAGCTTGGTCGGCGGGACTTCTTACAATGAGCAGTTCTTC. J is TRBJ2-1 and V is TRBV5-1; D is perhaps TRBD2 (6 bases). CDR1 SGHRS and CDR2 YFSETQ come from the germline V gene. Trimming shortened V by 0 bases and J by 4 bases, and 14 bases separated the two germline ends. The CDR3 covers 16 residues.